The clone carrying this T cell receptor (beta chain) is a singleton in its sample. The data were obtained in a study of blood T cell repertoires in COVID-19. After removal of 4 bases from V and 0 bases from J, the junction contained 13 bases not matched to a gene. Germline loops: CDR1 SGHRS, CDR2 YFSETQ. The CDR3 covers 18 residues. Repertoires were generated with immunoSEQ multiplex PCR, while TCRdb's copy carries only in-frame clones and drops some. The sample has 150,000 to 200,000 clones; around 81% are singletons. Sequencing used PBMCs or T cells enriched from blood (not recorded which). The rearrangement joins TRBV5-1 to TRBJ2-3; TRBD2 agrees at 8 bases. This sequence was found in a middle-aged man who had recovered from COVID-19. CDR3 sequence reads: CASSLTGAGGTSTDTQYF. DNA of the CDR3: TGCGCCAGCAGCCTGACCGGGGCGGGGGGTACCAGCACAGATACGCAGTATTTT.